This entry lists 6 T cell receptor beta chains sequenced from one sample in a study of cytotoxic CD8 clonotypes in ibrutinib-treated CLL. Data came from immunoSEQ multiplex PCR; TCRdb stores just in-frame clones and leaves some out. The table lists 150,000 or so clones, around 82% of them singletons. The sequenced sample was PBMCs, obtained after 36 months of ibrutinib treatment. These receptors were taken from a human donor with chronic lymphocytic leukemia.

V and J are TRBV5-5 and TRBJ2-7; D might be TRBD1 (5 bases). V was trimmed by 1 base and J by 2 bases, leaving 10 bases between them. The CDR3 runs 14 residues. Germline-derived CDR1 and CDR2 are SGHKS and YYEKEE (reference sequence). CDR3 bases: TGTGCCAGCAGCTTGCAGGGCCCAACCTACGAGCAGTACTTC. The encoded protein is CASSLQGPTYEQYF.

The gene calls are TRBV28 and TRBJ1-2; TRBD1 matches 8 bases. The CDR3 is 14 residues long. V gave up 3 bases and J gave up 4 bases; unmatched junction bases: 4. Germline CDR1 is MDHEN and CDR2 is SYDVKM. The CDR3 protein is CASSLPGGVYGYTF. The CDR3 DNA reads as TGTGCCAGCAGTTTGCCAGGGGGCGTCTATGGCTACACCTTC.

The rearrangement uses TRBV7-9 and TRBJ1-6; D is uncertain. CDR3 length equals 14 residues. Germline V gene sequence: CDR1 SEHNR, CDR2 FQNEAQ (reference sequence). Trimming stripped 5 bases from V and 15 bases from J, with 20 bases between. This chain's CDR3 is CASSDPTRQAVLHF. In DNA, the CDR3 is TGTGCCAGCAGCGACCCGACAAGGCAGGCTGTCCTCCACTTT. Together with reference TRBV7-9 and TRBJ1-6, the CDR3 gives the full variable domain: DTGVSQNPRHKITKRGQNVTFRCDPISEHNRLYWYRQTLGQGPEFLTYFQNEAQLEKSRLLSDRFSAERPKGSFSTLEIQRTEQGDSAMYLCASSDPTRQAVLHFGNGTRLTVT.

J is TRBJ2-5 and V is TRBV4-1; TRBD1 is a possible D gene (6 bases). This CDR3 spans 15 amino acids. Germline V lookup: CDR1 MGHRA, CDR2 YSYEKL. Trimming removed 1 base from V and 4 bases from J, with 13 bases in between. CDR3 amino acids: CASSQVEFRGETQYF. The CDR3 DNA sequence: TGCGCCAGCAGCCAAGTGGAATTCAGGGGAGAGACCCAGTACTTC.

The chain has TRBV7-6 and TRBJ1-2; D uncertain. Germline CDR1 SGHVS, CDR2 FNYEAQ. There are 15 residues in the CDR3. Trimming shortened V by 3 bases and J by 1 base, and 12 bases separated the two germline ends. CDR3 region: CASSFRREFNYGYTF. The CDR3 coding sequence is TGTGCCAGCAGCTTTCGTAGGGAATTTAACTATGGCTACACCTTC.

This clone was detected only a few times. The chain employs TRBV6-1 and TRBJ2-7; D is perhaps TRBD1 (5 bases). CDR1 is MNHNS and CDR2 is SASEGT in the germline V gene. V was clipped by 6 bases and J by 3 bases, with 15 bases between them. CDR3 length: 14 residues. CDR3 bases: TGTGCCAGCAGGCTAGGGCAGGACATCTACGAGCAGTACTTC. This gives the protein CASRLGQDIYEQYF.